This T cell receptor beta chain emerged from a study of Graves' ophthalmopathy and Graves' hyperthyroidism. In germline, CDR1 is MDHEN, CDR2 SYDVKM. Deletions cut 2 bases from V and 6 bases from J, with 8 bases between. This CDR3 is built from 14 residues. Investigators amplified TCR beta CDR3 regions from RNA transcripts. The first round was an RT-PCR with HTBI primers, and the second round was a multiplex PCR. MiXCR, run by TCRdb on the multiplex PCR reads, gives a single entry per CDR3 protein. This sample carries around 470,000 distinct CDR3 sequences, approximately 15% of them seen once, and the ten largest clones take about a tenth. This clonotype was seen at least ten times.

The sample comprised blood. The receptor was isolated from a woman younger than 45 with Graves' ophthalmopathy. The chain couples TRBV28 to TRBJ1-6; D remains unclear. In DNA, the CDR3 is TGTGCCAGCAGTTTAAGCGGCCTTAATTCACCCCTCCACTTT. This encodes CASSLSGLNSPLHF.